These T cell receptor beta chains were read from a single sample in a study of cytomegalovirus exposure and HLA in healthy donors. Using immunoSEQ multiplex PCR, the repertoire was profiled, and TCRdb retains in-frame clones only, with some absent. The sample shows 120,000 to 150,000 clones, almost 85% of them seen only once. Sequenced: PBMCs. The receptor source for this set is a man aged 25-40 years in good health and CMV-seropositive. The CDR3 runs from the conserved cysteine through the conserved F or W. The D gene is left open where the match is weak. Clone size is given for some rows only: seen once, a few or many times, or a class if the clone is expanded.

clone_size,j_call,d_call,v_call,cdr3_nt,cdr3_aa
.,TRBJ1-1,.,TRBV7-9,TGTTCCAGCAGCTCACAGGGTATGAACACTGAAGCTTTCTTT,CSSSSQGMNTEAFF
.,TRBJ1-3,.,TRBV5-1,TGCGCCAGCAGTCGGGAACCCGTCTCTGGAAACACCATATATTTT,CASSREPVSGNTIYF
.,TRBJ2-5,TRBD2,TRBV11-2,TGTGCCAGCAGCATCTTAGCGGGAGGAGAGACCCAGTACTTC,CASSILAGGETQYF
.,TRBJ2-5,.,TRBV29-1,TGCAGCGTTCCCGGGGTAGCCCAAGAGACCCAGTACTTC,CSVPGVAQETQYF
few,TRBJ2-1,TRBD2,TRBV19,TGTGCCAGTAGTAGCACTAGCGGCTCCTACAATGAGCAGTTCTTC,CASSSTSGSYNEQFF
.,TRBJ2-5,.,TRBV5-6,TGTGCCAGCAGTCCTAACAGGGCCGGGGAGACCCAGTACTTC,CASSPNRAGETQYF
.,TRBJ1-4,.,TRBV18,TGTGCCAGCTCACCGGAGACTAATGAAAAACTGTTTTTT,CASSPETNEKLFF
.,TRBJ2-6,.,TRBV29-1,TGCAGCGTTGTAGCGACCTCTGGGGCCAACGTCCTGACTTTC,CSVVATSGANVLTF
few,TRBJ1-1,TRBD1,TRBV30,TGTGCCTGGCAGGACAGGGGGCTGTCTCGAGCTTTCTTT,CAWQDRGLSRAFF
.,TRBJ1-1,.,TRBV4-3,TGCGCCAGCAGCCAAGCCTTGGGGGGGAGTGAAGCTTTCTTT,CASSQALGGSEAFF
once,TRBJ2-7,.,TRBV28,TGTGCCAGCAGACCTCGTAGCCCTAGCTCCTACGAGCAGTACTTC,CASRPRSPSSYEQYF
.,TRBJ2-7,.,TRBV28,TGTGCCAGCAACCTCCAGGGTTACGAGCAGTACTTC,CASNLQGYEQYF
.,TRBJ2-5,.,TRBV7-2,TGTGCCAGCAGCCCGCAAGAGGCCCAGTACTTC,CASSPQEAQYF
.,TRBJ2-7,TRBD2,TRBV10-2,TGCGCCAGCGCCGACTCAGCGGGAGCTCGTGAGCAGTACTTC,CASADSAGAREQYF
.,TRBJ2-1,TRBD1,TRBV4-1,TGCGCCAGCAGCCAACCCCTCCGGGACAGGGGAGGAGATGAGCAGTTCTTC,CASSQPLRDRGGDEQFF
.,TRBJ2-7,.,TRBV28,TGTGCCAGCACAACACCCAGAAAAATAACCTACGAGCAGTACTTC,CASTTPRKITYEQYF
.,TRBJ1-2,TRBD1,TRBV19,TGTGCCAGTAGTATCCCCGGGACAGGGTCGCGAGGCTACACCTTC,CASSIPGTGSRGYTF
.,TRBJ1-6,TRBD1,TRBV28,TGTGCCAGCAACCAGGGTGGGACAGGGTACGTCAAATCACCCCTCCACTTT,CASNQGGTGYVKSPLHF
.,TRBJ1-1,.,TRBV7-2,TGTGCCAGCAGCTTTTGGGGGGATGAAGCTTTCTTT,CASSFWGDEAFF
.,TRBJ2-1,TRBD2,TRBV7-8,TGTGCCAGCAGACGGACTAGCGGGAGTGGATTCTTGTTCTTC,CASRRTSGSGFLFF
.,TRBJ1-5,TRBD1,TRBV5-4,TGTGCCAGCAGCTCACAGGGGATAGATCAGCCCCAGCATTTT,CASSSQGIDQPQHF
.,TRBJ2-7,TRBD2,TRBV12-5,TGTGCTAGTGGTTTTGGACTAGCCACGTCCTACGAGCAGTACTTC,CASGFGLATSYEQYF
.,TRBJ1-1,.,TRBV6-5,TGTGCCAGCAGTTTGGGTATGACATCCGGGAACACTGAAGCTTTCTTT,CASSLGMTSGNTEAFF
.,TRBJ2-1,.,TRBV11-3,TGTGCCAGCAGCCGGGGGACTCTTGGATCCTACAATGAGCAGTTCTTC,CASSRGTLGSYNEQFF
.,TRBJ2-4,.,TRBV28,TGTGCCAGCAGTGACACAAGACCCGGTCTAGCCAAAAACATTCAGTACTTC,CASSDTRPGLAKNIQYF
.,TRBJ1-4,.,TRBV6-5,TGTGCCAGCAGTGACCAAGTCCGGAGGGAACTGTTTTTT,CASSDQVRRELFF